The rows below give T cell receptor beta chains drawn from one sample of a study of cytomegalovirus exposure and HLA in healthy donors. Clones were sequenced by immunoSEQ multiplex PCR, and TCRdb holds only the in-frame ones, with some missing. The sample includes roughly 80,000 clones, around 65% of them seen just once. The sample consisted of PBMCs. These receptor sequences come from a man in his fifties or sixties in good health and CMV-seropositive. CDR3s include the opening cysteine and the closing phenylalanine or tryptophan.

V gene: TRBV11-2; CDR3 protein: CASSLSPNSEKLFF
V gene: TRBV5-1; CDR3 protein: CASSRRGTGASSPLHF
V gene: TRBV9; CDR3 protein: CASSAGGQGNTEAFF
V gene: TRBV28; CDR3 protein: CASKGASGNADTQYF
V gene: TRBV19; CDR3 protein: CASSIRDSTYNEQFF
V gene: TRBV19; CDR3 protein: CASEITWKRGAFNEQFF
V gene: TRBV27; CDR3 protein: CASSLLFRGAAGTGELFF
V gene: TRBV28; CDR3 protein: CASSLQGLQGYEQYF
V gene: TRBV6-1; CDR3 protein: CASALERGARETQYF
V gene: TRBV5-1; CDR3 protein: CTSSGYGGSTEAFF
V gene: TRBV4-2; CDR3 protein: CASSQDDSSSYEQYF
V gene: TRBV20-1; CDR3 protein: CSAGGGEQFF
V gene: TRBV5-1; CDR3 protein: CASSFPGQGQELFF
V gene: TRBV5-1; CDR3 protein: CASSLATGPNYGYTF
V gene: TRBV11-3; CDR3 protein: CASSLAGAYEKLFF
V gene: TRBV19; CDR3 protein: CASSKETGGSRVRNTEAFF
V gene: TRBV27; CDR3 protein: CASSFATSGSNEQFF
V gene: TRBV6-1; CDR3 protein: CASSVRTAVQLYF
V gene: TRBV27; CDR3 protein: CASSYPGGFQEKLFF
V gene: TRBV14; CDR3 protein: CASSQDIGTGAYNEQFF
V gene: TRBV14; CDR3 protein: CASSQAQRVINEQFF
V gene: TRBV10-2; CDR3 protein: CASQGQGTYSNQPQHF
V gene: TRBV6-5; CDR3 protein: CASSDRPGNTIYF
V gene: TRBV6-5; CDR3 protein: CASSWGLGLGYTF
V gene: TRBV7-9; CDR3 protein: CASSLVFGEQYGYGYTF
V gene: TRBV6-5; CDR3 protein: CASSYWQGGHYGYTF
V gene: TRBV7-9; CDR3 protein: CASSARQGKADTQYF
V gene: TRBV29-1; CDR3 protein: CSVERETQYF
V gene: TRBV4-3; CDR3 protein: CASSQEGTGYQKLFF
V gene: TRBV25-1; CDR3 protein: CASSDPPSSEQYF
V gene: TRBV5-4; CDR3 protein: CASSPDTPYEQYF
V gene: TRBV4-1; CDR3 protein: CASSQGRGAYEQYF
V gene: TRBV5-1; CDR3 protein: CASSLGGMNTEAFF
V gene: TRBV7-9; CDR3 protein: CASSLNGPNTGELFF
V gene: TRBV6-1; CDR3 protein: CASSRLAGAYEQYF
V gene: TRBV28; CDR3 protein: CASSHTGDYEQYF
V gene: TRBV6-6; CDR3 protein: CASRLSGTGLGYGYTF
V gene: TRBV2; CDR3 protein: CASMGDRTRSGNTIYF
V gene: TRBV7-9; CDR3 protein: CASSLEWENYGYTF
V gene: TRBV27; CDR3 protein: CASSGTGRRTDTQYF
V gene: TRBV9; CDR3 protein: CASSGGQGAYTEAFF
V gene: TRBV5-6; CDR3 protein: CASSQNPGQGRETQYF
V gene: TRBV11-2; CDR3 protein: CASSFTGRYTEAFF
V gene: TRBV5-1; CDR3 protein: CASSWVLGRDQETQYF
V gene: TRBV19; CDR3 protein: CASSIVETGTQYF
V gene: TRBV27; CDR3 protein: CASKTGQVNEQFF
V gene: TRBV7-9; CDR3 protein: CASSFGNQPQHF
V gene: TRBV11-3; CDR3 protein: CASSSGPAGTQYF
V gene: TRBV28; CDR3 protein: CASVPTGGLLLLQETQYF
V gene: TRBV15; CDR3 protein: CATSGKTSGYNEQFF
V gene: TRBV2; CDR3 protein: CASSDAVSYEQYF
V gene: TRBV7-3; CDR3 protein: CASSFQGETEAFF
V gene: TRBV11-2; CDR3 protein: CASSFGGNEQYF
V gene: TRBV14; CDR3 protein: CASSRPSGRVIEQFF
V gene: TRBV4-2; CDR3 protein: CASSNRETQYF
V gene: TRBV27; CDR3 protein: CASSLWTGSRTEAFF